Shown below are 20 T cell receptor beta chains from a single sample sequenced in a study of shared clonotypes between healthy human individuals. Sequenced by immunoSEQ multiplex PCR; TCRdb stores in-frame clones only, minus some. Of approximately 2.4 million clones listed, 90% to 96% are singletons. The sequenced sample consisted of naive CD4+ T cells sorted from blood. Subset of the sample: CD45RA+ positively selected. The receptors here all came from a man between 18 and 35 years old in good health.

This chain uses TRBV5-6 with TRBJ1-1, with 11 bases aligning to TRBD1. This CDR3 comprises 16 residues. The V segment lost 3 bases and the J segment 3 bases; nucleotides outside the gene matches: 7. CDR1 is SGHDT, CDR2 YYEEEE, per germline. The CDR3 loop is CASSSRRTGGYTEAFF. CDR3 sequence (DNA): TGTGCCAGCAGCTCCAGGCGGACAGGGGGCTACACTGAAGCTTTCTTT.

This chain's CDR3 is CASSPRTLYEQYF. For the CDR3, the DNA is TGTGCCAGCAGCCCCCGGACCCTCTACGAGCAGTACTTC. The chain uses TRBV2 and TRBJ2-7, with D unresolved. The germline CDR1 and CDR2 sequences are SNHLY and FYNNEI. The CDR3 has 13 residues. The ends were cut back, 6 bases at V and 3 bases at J, with 12 bases in the middle. The variable domain in full, completed from reference TRBV2 and TRBJ2-7, reads EPEVTQTPSHQVTQMGQEVILRCVPISNHLYFYWYRQILGQKVEFLVSFYNNEISEKSEIFDDQFSVERPDGSNFTLKIRSTKLEDSAMYFCASSPRTLYEQYFGPGTRLTVT.

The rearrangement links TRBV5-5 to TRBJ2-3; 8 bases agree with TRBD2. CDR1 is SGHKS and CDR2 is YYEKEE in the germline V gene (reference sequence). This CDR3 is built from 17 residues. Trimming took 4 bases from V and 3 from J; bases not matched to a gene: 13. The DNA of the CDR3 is TGTGCCAGCAGCCCTTCTGTTATAGCGGGGCGAACAGATACGCAGTATTTT. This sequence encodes CASSPSVIAGRTDTQYF.

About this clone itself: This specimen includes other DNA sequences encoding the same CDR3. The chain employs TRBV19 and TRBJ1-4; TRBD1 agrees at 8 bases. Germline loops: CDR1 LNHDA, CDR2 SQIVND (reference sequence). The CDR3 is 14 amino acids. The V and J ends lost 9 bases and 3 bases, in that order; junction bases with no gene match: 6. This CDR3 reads CASRRQGSNEKLFF. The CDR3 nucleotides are TGTGCCAGCCGTCGACAGGGGTCTAATGAAAAACTGTTTTTT.

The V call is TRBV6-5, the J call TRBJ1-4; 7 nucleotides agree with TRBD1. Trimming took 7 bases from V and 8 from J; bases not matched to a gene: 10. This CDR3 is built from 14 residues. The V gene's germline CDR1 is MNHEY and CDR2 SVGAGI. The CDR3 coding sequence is TGTGCCAGCACCAACGGGGGAGGGGGCGAAAAACTGTTTTTT. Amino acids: CASTNGGGGEKLFF.

The CDR3 loop reads CASSMDWNTEAFF. The CDR3 nucleotides are TGTGCCAGCAGTATGGACTGGAACACTGAAGCTTTCTTT. The rearrangement joins TRBV7-2 to TRBJ1-1; D is unresolved. This CDR3 is 13 amino acids long. Trimming took 6 bases from V and 1 from J, leaving 9 bases between them. The germline V gene encodes CDR1 SGHTA and CDR2 FQGNSA.

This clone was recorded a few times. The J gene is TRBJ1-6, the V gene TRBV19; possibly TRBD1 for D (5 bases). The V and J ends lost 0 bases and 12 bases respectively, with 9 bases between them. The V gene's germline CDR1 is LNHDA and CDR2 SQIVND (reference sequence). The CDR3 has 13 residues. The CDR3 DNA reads TGTGCCAGTAGTATAGATGAAGGGGTACCCCTCCACTTT. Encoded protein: CASSIDEGVPLHF. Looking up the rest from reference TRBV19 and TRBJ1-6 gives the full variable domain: DGGITQSPKYLFRKEGQNVTLSCEQNLNHDAMYWYRQDPGQGLRLIYYSQIVNDFQKGDIAEGYSVSREKKESFPLTVTSAQKNPTAFYLCASSIDEGVPLHFGNGTRLTVT.

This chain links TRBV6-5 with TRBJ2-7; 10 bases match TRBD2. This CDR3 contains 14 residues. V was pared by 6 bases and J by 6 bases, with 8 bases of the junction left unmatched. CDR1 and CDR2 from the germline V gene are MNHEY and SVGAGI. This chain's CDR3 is CASSSSGSGVEQYF. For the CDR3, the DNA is TGTGCCAGCAGCTCTAGCGGGAGTGGAGTCGAGCAGTACTTC.

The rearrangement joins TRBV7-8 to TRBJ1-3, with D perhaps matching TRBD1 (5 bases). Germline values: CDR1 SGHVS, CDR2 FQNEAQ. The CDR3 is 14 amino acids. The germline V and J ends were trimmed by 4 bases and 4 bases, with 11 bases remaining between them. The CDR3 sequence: CASSWDSSGNTIYF. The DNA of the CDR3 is TGTGCCAGCAGCTGGGACTCCTCGGGAAACACCATATATTTT.

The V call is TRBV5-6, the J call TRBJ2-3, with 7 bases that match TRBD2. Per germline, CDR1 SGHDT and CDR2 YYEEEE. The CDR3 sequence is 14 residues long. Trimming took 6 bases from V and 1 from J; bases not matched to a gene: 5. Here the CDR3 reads CASTVSGRTDTQYF. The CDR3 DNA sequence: TGTGCCAGCACTGTTAGCGGGCGCACAGATACGCAGTATTTT.

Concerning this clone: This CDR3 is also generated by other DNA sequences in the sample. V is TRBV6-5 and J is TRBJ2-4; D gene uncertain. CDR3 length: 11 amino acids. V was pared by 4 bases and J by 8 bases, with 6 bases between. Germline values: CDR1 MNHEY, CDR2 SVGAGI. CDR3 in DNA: TGTGCCAGCAGTTCTGGGCACATTCAGTACTTC. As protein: CASSSGHIQYF.

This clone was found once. This CDR3 reads CASSLEVSSSYEQYF. CDR3 DNA: TGTGCCAGCAGCTTAGAGGTCTCTAGCTCCTACGAGCAGTACTTC. This chain connects TRBV7-2 to TRBJ2-7, with no clear D. CDR1 and CDR2 from the germline V gene are SGHTA and FQGNSA. The V gene lost 1 base and the J gene lost 0 bases, with 10 bases spanning the gap. The CDR3 has 15 residues.

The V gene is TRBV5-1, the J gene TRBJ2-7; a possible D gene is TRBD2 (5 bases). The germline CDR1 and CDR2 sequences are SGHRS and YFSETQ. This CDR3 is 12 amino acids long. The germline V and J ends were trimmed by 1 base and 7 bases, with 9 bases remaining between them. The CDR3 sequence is CASSLPGKEQYF. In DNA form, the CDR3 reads TGCGCCAGCAGCTTGCCGGGAAAGGAGCAGTACTTC.

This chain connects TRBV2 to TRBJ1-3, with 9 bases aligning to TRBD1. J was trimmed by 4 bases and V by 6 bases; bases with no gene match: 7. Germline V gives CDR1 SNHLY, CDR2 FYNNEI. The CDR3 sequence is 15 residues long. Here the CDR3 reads CASRRGQGNGNTIYF. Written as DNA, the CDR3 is TGTGCCAGCAGGCGGGGACAGGGCAACGGAAACACCATATATTTT.

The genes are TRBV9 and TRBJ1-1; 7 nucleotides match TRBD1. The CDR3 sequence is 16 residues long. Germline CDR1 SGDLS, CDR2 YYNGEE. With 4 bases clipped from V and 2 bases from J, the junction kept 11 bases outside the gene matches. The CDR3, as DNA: TGTGCCAGCAGCCGGGAACCGGGACAGAAAAACACTGAAGCTTTCTTT. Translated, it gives CASSREPGQKNTEAFF.

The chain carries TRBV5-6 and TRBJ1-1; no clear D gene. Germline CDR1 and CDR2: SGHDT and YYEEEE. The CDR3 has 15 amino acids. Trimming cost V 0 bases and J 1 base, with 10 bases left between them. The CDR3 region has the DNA TGTGCCAGCAGCTTGGCCGGGGAGTGGAACACTGAAGCTTTCTTT. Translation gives CASSLAGEWNTEAFF.

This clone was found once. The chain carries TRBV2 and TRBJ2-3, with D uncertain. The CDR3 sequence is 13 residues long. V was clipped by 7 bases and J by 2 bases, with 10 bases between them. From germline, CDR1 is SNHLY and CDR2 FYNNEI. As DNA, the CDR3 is TGTGCCAGCAAGGTGGGCCTCACAGATACGCAGTATTTT. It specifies CASKVGLTDTQYF.

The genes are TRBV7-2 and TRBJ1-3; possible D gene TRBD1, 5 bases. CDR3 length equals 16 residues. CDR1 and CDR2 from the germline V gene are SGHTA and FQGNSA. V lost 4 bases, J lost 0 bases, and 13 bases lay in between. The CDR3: CASSSRQIRSGNTIYF. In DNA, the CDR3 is TGTGCCAGCAGCTCAAGACAGATCCGCTCTGGAAACACCATATATTTT.

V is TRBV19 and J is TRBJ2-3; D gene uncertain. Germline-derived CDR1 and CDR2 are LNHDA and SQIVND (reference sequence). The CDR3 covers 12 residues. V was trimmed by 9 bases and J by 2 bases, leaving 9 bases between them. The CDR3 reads CASPRSTDTQYF. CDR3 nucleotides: TGTGCCAGCCCTCGGTCCACAGATACGCAGTATTTT.

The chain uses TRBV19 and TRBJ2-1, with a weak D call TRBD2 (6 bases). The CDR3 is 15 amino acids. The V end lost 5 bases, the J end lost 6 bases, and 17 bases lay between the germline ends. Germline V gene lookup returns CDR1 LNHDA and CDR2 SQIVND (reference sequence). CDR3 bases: TGTGCCAGTAGTGCCCGACGGGAGAGGGTCAATGAGCAGTTCTTC. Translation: CASSARRERVNEQFF.